This TCR beta chain originates from a study of blood T cell repertoires in COVID-19. Across the whole study: COVID-19 samples collected from the United States, Italy and Spain covered acute and convalescent phases.

The Seattle patients, enrolled during active infection, were followed longitudinally. TCRdb's table, derived via immunoSEQ multiplex PCR, lists solely in-frame clones and lacks some. The sample lists more than 250,000 clones, 70% to 90% occurring once. The germline V gene encodes CDR1 SEHNR and CDR2 FQNEAQ (reference sequence). The V end was cut by 2 bases, the J end by 10 bases, with 6 bases between. This CDR3 comprises 11 residues. The origin of this receptor is a woman aged 50 to 60 with COVID-19, enrolled during active disease. Sequenced input: peripheral blood. This chain links TRBV7-9 with TRBJ2-1, with D uncertain. CDR3 nucleotide sequence: TGTGCCAGCAGCTTAAGAGAGGAGCAGTTCTTC. It codes for CASSLREEQFF.